A single T cell receptor beta chain is shown here with its context. V dropped 2 bases and J dropped 0 bases, with 8 bases sitting between them. The CDR3 is 14 residues long. Germline CDR1 reads SGHNT; CDR2 reads YYREEE (reference sequence). The table came from immunoSEQ multiplex PCR; TCRdb's copy has only in-frame clones and leaves some out. In the table there are about 410,000 clones, 90% of which are singletons. The sample comes from a study of blood T cell repertoires in COVID-19. The receptor was isolated from a man between 18 and 35 years old who had recovered from COVID-19. The V and J genes are TRBV5-4 and TRBJ1-2; the D is unclear. Material for sequencing was PBMCs or T cells enriched from blood (not recorded which). CDR3 region: CASSFRVTNYGYTF. The CDR3 bases are TGTGCCAGCAGCTTTCGGGTAACTAACTATGGCTACACCTTC.